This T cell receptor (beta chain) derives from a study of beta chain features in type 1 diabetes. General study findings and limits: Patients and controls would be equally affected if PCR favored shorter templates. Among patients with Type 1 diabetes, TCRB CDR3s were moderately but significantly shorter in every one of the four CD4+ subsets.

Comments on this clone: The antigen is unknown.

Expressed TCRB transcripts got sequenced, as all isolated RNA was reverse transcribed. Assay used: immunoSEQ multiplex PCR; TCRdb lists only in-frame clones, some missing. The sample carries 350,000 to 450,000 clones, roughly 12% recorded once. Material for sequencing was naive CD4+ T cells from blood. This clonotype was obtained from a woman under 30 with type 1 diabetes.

CDR3 DNA: TGTGCCAGCAGTGAATACCTGGGGGAGGGTACAGATACGCAGTATTTT. Encoded protein: CASSEYLGEGTDTQYF. V usage is TRBV25-1 and J usage is TRBJ2-3; 7 nucleotides align to TRBD2. The J segment lost 3 bases and the V segment lost 0 bases, leaving 6 bases of the junction unmatched. The CDR3 covers 16 residues. Germline assignment: CDR1 MGHDK and CDR2 SYGVNS.